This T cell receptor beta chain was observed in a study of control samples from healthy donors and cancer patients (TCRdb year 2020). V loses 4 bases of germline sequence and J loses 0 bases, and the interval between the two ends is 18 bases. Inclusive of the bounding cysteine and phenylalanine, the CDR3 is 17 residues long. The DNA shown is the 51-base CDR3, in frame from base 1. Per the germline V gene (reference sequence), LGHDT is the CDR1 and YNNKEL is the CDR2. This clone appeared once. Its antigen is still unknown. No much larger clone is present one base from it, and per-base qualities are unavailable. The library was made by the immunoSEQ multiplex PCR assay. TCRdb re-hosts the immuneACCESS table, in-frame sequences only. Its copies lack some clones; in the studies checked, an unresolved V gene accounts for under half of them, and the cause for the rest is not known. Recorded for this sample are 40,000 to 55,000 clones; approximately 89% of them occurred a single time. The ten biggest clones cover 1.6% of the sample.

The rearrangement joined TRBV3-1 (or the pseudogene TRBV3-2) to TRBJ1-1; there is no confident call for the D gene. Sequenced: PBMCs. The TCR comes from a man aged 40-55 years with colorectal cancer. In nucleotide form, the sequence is TGTGCCAGCAGCCTCCAAGGGTCCGGGAAAATGAACACTGAAGCTTTCTTT. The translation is CASSLQGSGKMNTEAFF.